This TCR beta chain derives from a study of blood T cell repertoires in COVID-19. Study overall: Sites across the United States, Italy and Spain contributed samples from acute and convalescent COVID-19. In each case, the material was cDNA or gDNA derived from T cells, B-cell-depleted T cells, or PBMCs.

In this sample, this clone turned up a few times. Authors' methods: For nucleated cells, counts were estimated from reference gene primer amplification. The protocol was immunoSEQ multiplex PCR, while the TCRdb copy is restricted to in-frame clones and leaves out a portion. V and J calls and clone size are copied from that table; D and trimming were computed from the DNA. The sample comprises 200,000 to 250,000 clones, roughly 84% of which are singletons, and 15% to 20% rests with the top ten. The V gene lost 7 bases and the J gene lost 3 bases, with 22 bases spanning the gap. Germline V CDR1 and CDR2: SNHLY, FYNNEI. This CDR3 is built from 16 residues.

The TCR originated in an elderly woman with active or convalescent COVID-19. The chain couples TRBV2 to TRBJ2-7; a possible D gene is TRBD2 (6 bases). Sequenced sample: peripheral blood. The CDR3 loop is CASKDKAATGVYEQYF. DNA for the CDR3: TGTGCCAGCAAGGACAAGGCAGCGACGGGGGTCTACGAGCAGTACTTC.